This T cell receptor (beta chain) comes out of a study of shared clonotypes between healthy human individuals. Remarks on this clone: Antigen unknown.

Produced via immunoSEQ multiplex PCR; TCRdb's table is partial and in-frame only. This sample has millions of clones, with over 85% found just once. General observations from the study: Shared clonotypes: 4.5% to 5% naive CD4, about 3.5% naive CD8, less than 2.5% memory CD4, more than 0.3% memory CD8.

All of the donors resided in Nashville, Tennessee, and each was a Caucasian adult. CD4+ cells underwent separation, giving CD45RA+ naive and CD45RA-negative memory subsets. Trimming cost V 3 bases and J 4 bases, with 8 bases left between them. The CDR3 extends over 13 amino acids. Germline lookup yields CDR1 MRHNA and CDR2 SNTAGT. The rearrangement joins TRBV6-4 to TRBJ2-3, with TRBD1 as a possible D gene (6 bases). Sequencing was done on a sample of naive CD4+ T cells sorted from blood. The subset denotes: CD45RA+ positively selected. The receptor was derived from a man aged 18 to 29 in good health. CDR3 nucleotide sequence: TGTGCCAGCAGTGAACAGGGACCAGATACGCAGTATTTT. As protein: CASSEQGPDTQYF.